This is a list of T cell receptor beta chains from one sample in a study of regulatory T cells in long-lasting Graves disease. TCRdb re-called the multiplex PCR reads through MiXCR, storing one row per CDR3 protein. The sample comprises under 350,000 distinct CDR3 sequences, 22% of which are singletons, and around three fifths rests with the top ten. The starting material was peripheral blood mononuclear cells (PBMCs), obtained when the disease was refractory, from a patient treated with antithyroid drugs. The source is a female donor with Graves disease. Each CDR3 is given with its conserved first and last residue. Each record gives: J gene, V gene, clone size, D gene, CDR3 protein, CDR3 DNA. The D gene is left open where the match is weak. A row's size may be missing; if present it is once, few, many or a size class.

J: TRBJ2-5; V: TRBV6-2/TRBV6-3; size: .; D: TRBD2; CDR3: CASSSWTSGEETQYF; DNA: TGTGCCAGCAGTTCGTGGACTAGCGGGGAAGAGACCCAGTACTTC
J: TRBJ2-7; V: TRBV18; size: many; D: TRBD1; CDR3: CASSPVTGVEQYF; DNA: TGTGCCAGCTCACCGGTGACAGGGGTCGAGCAGTACTTC
J: TRBJ1-1; V: TRBV6-1; size: many; D: .; CDR3: CASTQGPGNTEAFF; DNA: TGTGCCAGCACCCAGGGTCCGGGTAACACTGAAGCTTTCTTT
J: TRBJ2-7; V: TRBV12-3/TRBV12-4; size: many; D: TRBD1; CDR3: CASSPPGTAPYEQYF; DNA: TGTGCCAGCAGTCCCCCCGGGACAGCCCCCTACGAGCAGTACTTC
J: TRBJ2-1; V: TRBV10-3; size: .; D: .; CDR3: CAISESGWESEQFF; DNA: TGTGCCATCAGTGAGTCGGGGTGGGAGTCTGAGCAGTTCTTC
J: TRBJ1-4; V: TRBV6-2/TRBV6-3; size: .; D: .; CDR3: CATGQRDEKLFF; DNA: TGTGCCACAGGACAGCGCGATGAAAAACTGTTTTTT
J: TRBJ2-5; V: TRBV6-4; size: .; D: TRBD1; CDR3: CASSQTGGFASLQETQYF; DNA: TGTGCCAGCAGTCAGACAGGGGGCTTCGCGTCGTTACAAGAGACCCAGTACTTC
J: TRBJ1-6; V: TRBV28; size: .; D: .; CDR3: CASSLISSPLHF; DNA: TGTGCCAGCAGTTTAATTAGTTCACCCCTCCACTTT
J: TRBJ2-2; V: TRBV6-1; size: many; D: TRBD1; CDR3: CASKAGQVHTGELFF; DNA: TGTGCCAGCAAGGCGGGACAGGTCCACACCGGGGAGCTGTTTTTT
J: TRBJ2-5; V: TRBV15; size: many; D: .; CDR3: CATSREGTGRETQYF; DNA: TGTGCCACCAGCAGAGAAGGAACGGGGCGTGAGACCCAGTACTTC
J: TRBJ1-3; V: TRBV6-9; size: .; D: TRBD1; CDR3: CASSSRSRDRGLSGNTIYF; DNA: TGTGCCAGCAGTTCCAGATCCCGCGACAGGGGGCTTTCTGGAAACACCATATATTTT
J: TRBJ2-6; V: TRBV30; size: .; D: TRBD1; CDR3: CALQDRAYSGANVLTF; DNA: TGTGCCCTCCAAGACAGGGCCTACTCTGGGGCCAACGTCCTGACTTTC
J: TRBJ1-2; V: TRBV20-1; size: many; D: TRBD1; CDR3: CSASVRDRGQGYTF; DNA: TGCAGTGCTAGCGTCCGGGACAGGGGACAAGGCTACACCTTC
J: TRBJ1-1; V: TRBV7-2; size: many; D: TRBD1; CDR3: CASDRGSNTEAFF; DNA: TGTGCCAGTGACAGGGGCTCGAACACTGAAGCTTTCTTT
J: TRBJ1-1; V: TRBV19; size: few; D: TRBD1; CDR3: CASSRGQGHTEAFF; DNA: TGTGCCAGTAGTAGGGGACAGGGCCACACTGAAGCTTTCTTT
J: TRBJ1-1; V: TRBV6-1; size: many; D: .; CDR3: CASSEKVDPRGTEAFF; DNA: TGTGCCAGCAGTGAAAAGGTGGACCCCAGGGGAACTGAAGCTTTCTTT
J: TRBJ2-7; V: TRBV7-3; size: few; D: .; CDR3: CASSLNGRTGPYEQYF; DNA: TGTGCCAGCAGCTTAAACGGGAGAACGGGCCCCTACGAGCAGTACTTC
J: TRBJ1-1; V: TRBV2; size: many; D: TRBD1; CDR3: CASSEQGAQGNTEAFF; DNA: TGTGCCAGCAGTGAACAGGGGGCGCAGGGTAACACTGAAGCTTTCTTT
J: TRBJ1-1; V: TRBV2; size: many; D: .; CDR3: CASSELWSTEAFF; DNA: TGTGCCAGCAGTGAATTATGGAGCACTGAAGCTTTCTTT
J: TRBJ2-7; V: TRBV19; size: .; D: TRBD2; CDR3: CASSLTRLAGNYEQYF; DNA: TGTGCCAGTAGTTTGACCAGACTAGCGGGAAACTACGAGCAGTACTTC
J: TRBJ2-7; V: TRBV28; size: .; D: .; CDR3: CASSLFGGGREQYF; DNA: TGTGCCAGCAGTTTATTTGGGGGGGGGCGCGAGCAGTACTTC
J: TRBJ1-6; V: TRBV6-1; size: many; D: .; CDR3: CASSGGTAYFYNSPLHF; DNA: TGTGCCAGCAGTGGGGGGACCGCTTATTTTTATAATTCACCCCTCCACTTT
J: TRBJ2-7; V: TRBV6-1; size: .; D: TRBD2; CDR3: CASSSTSGSSEQYF; DNA: TGTGCCAGCAGCTCGACTAGCGGGAGCTCCGAGCAGTACTTC
J: TRBJ1-6; V: TRBV29-1; size: few; D: .; CDR3: CSVADGAIGSPLHF; DNA: TGCAGCGTCGCCGATGGGGCAATCGGTTCACCCCTCCACTTT
J: TRBJ1-5; V: TRBV19; size: few; D: TRBD1; CDR3: CASSPTGAQGSQHF; DNA: TGTGCCAGTAGTCCTACAGGGGCCCAGGGGTCCCAGCATTTT
J: TRBJ1-4; V: TRBV2; size: many; D: .; CDR3: CASRTDWGGYEKLFF; DNA: TGTGCCAGCAGAACGGACTGGGGGGGCTATGAAAAACTGTTTTTT
J: TRBJ1-1; V: TRBV3-1; size: many; D: .; CDR3: CASSQKTGPGAFF; DNA: TGTGCCAGCAGCCAGAAGACAGGTCCGGGAGCTTTCTTT
J: TRBJ2-5; V: TRBV5-8; size: few; D: .; CDR3: CASPRIQVFRETQYF; DNA: TGTGCCAGCCCGCGGATACAGGTATTCAGGGAGACCCAGTACTTC
J: TRBJ2-7; V: TRBV6-5; size: once; D: .; CDR3: CASSYLRVGASATYEQYF; DNA: TGTGCCAGCAGTTACTTAAGGGTGGGGGCTAGCGCTACCTACGAGCAGTACTTC
J: TRBJ1-3; V: TRBV27; size: few; D: .; CDR3: CASSPQLGGSGNTIYF; DNA: TGTGCCAGCAGTCCCCAACTAGGGGGCTCTGGAAACACCATATATTTT